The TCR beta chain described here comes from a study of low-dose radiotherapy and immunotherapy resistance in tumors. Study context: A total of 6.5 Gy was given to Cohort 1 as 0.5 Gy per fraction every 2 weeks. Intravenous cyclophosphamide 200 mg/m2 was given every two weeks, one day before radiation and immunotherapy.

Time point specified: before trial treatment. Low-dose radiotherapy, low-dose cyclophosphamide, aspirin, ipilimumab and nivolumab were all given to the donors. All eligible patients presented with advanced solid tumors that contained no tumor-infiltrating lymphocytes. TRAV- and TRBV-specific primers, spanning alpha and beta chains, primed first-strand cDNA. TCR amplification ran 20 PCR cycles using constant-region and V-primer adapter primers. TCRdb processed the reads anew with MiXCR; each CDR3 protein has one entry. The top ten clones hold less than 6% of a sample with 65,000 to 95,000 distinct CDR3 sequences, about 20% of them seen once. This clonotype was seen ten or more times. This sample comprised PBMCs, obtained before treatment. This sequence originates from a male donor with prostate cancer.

The CDR3 loop is CASSETRGVEQFF. CDR3 DNA sequence: TGTGCCAGCAGTGAAACCAGGGGTGTGGAGCAGTTCTTC. The chain recombines TRBV2 with TRBJ2-1, with a weak D call TRBD1 (6 bases). The V gene lost 2 bases and the J gene lost 10 bases, with 12 bases spanning the gap. The germline V gene encodes CDR1 SNHLY and CDR2 FYNNEI. The CDR3 loop spans 13 amino acids.